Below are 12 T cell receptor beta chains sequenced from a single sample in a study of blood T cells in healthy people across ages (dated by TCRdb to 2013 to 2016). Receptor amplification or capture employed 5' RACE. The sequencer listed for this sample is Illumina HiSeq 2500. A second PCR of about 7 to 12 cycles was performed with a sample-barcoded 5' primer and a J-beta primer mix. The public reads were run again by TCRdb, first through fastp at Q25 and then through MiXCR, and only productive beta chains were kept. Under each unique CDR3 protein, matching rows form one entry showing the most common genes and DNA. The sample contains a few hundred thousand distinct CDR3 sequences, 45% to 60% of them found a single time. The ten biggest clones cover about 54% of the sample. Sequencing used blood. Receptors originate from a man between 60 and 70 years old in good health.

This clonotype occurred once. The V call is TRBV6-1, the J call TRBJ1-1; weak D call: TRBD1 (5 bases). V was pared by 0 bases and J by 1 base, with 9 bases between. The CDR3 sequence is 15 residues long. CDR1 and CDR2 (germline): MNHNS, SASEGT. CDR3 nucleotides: TGTGCCAGCAGTGAAGCCCGCAGGGAGAACACTGAAGCTTTCTTT. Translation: CASSEARRENTEAFF.

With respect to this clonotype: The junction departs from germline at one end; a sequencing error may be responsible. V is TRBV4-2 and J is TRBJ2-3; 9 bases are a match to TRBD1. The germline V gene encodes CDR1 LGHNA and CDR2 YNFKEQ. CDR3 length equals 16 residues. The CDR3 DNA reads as TGTGCCGGCAGCCCAGGGACAGGGAGAGCATCAGATACGCAGTATTTT. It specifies CAGSPGTGRASDTQYF.

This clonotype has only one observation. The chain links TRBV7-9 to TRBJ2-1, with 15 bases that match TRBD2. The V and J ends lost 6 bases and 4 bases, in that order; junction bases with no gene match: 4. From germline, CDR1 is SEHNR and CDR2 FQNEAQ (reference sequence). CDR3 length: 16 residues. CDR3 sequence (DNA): TGTGCCAGCAGTATCGGACTAGCGGGAGGGTACAATGAGCAGTTCTTC. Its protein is CASSIGLAGGYNEQFF. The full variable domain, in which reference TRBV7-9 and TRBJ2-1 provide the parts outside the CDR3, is DTGVSQNPRHKITKRGQNVTFRCDPISEHNRLYWYRQTLGQGPEFLTYFQNEAQLEKSRLLSDRFSAERPKGSFSTLEIQRTEQGDSAMYLCASSIGLAGGYNEQFFGPGTRLTVL.

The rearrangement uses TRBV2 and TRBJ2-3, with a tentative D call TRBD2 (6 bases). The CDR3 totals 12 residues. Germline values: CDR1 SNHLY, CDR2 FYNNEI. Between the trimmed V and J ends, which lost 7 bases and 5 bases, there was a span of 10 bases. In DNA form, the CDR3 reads TGTGCCAGCATGGTTAGCGGAGATACGCAGTATTTT. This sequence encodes CASMVSGDTQYF. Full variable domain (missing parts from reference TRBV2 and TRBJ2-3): EPEVTQTPSHQVTQMGQEVILRCVPISNHLYFYWYRQILGQKVEFLVSFYNNEISEKSEIFDDQFSVERPDGSNFTLKIRSTKLEDSAMYFCASMVSGDTQYFGPGTRLTVL.

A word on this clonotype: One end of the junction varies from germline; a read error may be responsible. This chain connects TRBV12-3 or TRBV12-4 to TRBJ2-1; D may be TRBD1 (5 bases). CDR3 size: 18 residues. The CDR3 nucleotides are TGTGCCAGCAGTGTAAGGGGCGGTGGGGCCCGGCCTCTCAATAAGCAGTTCTTC. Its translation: CASSVRGGGARPLNKQFF.

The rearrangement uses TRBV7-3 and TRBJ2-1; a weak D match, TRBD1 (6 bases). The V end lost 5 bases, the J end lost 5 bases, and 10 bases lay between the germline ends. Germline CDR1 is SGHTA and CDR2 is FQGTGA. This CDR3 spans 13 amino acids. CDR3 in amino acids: CASSPRGNNEQFF. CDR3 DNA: TGTGCCAGCAGCCCGAGGGGGAACAATGAGCAGTTCTTC.

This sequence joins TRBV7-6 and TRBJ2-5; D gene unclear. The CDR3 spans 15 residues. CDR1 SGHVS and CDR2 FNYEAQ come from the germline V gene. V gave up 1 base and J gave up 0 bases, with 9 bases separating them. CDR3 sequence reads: CASSLVPLDQETQYF. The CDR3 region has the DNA TGTGCCAGCAGCTTAGTTCCCCTAGACCAAGAGACCCAGTACTTC.

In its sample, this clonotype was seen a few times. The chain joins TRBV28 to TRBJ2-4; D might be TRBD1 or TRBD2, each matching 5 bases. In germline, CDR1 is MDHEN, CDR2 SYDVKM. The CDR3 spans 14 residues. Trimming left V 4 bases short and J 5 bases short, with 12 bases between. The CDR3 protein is CASSWDGRQNIQYF. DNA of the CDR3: TGTGCCAGCAGTTGGGACGGTCGGCAAAACATTCAGTACTTC.

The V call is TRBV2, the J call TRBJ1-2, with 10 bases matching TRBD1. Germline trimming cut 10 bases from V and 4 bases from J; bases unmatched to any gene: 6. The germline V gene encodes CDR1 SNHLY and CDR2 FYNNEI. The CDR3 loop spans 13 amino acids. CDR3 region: CAKGQGRIYGYTF. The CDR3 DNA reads TGTGCCAAGGGACAGGGGCGGATCTATGGCTACACCTTC.

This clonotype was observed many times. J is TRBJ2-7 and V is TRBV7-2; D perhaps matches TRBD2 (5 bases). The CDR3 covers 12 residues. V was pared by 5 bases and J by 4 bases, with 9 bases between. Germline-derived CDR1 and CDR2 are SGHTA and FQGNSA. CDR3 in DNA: TGTGCCAGCAGCCCGCGGGCGTACGAGCAGTACTTC. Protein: CASSPRAYEQYF.

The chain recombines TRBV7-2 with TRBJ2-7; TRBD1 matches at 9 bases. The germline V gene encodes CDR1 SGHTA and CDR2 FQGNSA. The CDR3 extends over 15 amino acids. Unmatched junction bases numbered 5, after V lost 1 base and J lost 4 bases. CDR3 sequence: CASSLGDREMYEQYF. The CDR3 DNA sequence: TGTGCCAGCAGCTTAGGGGACAGGGAGATGTACGAGCAGTACTTC.

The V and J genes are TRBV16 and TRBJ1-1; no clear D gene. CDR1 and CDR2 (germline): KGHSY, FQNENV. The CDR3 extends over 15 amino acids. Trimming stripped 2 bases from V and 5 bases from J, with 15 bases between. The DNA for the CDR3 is TGTGCCAGCAGCCAACGGGTCGGGCCTGGTACTGAAGCTTTCTTT. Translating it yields CASSQRVGPGTEAFF.